The 21 T cell receptor beta chains listed next were all sequenced from one sample in a study of T-cell reconstitution after alpha-beta-depleted transplantation in children. Unique molecular identifiers were incorporated into the prepared TCRbeta library. TCRdb reprocessed the PCR reads with MiXCR, giving one entry per CDR3 protein. The sample lists around 800,000 distinct CDR3 sequences, approximately 15% occurring once. Material: PBMCs, mostly from graft donor cells, obtained 360 days after TCRalphabeta/CD19-depleted stem cell transplant. The origin of the receptors is a male patient aged 5 to 17 who had a stem cell transplant for acute lymphoblastic leukemia, so the T cells may come from the graft donor.

V is TRBV24-1 and J is TRBJ2-1; 7 bases line up with TRBD2. This CDR3 has 16 amino acids. Germline loops: CDR1 KGHDR, CDR2 SFDVKD. The junction had 7 bases not matched to a gene; V was cut back by 2 bases and J by 4 bases. CDR3 in amino acids: CATSDSSAGSYNEQFF. The CDR3 DNA sequence: TGTGCCACCAGTGATTCCTCAGCGGGATCTTACAATGAGCAGTTCTTC.

The rearrangement joins TRBV4-1 to TRBJ2-7, with a tentative D call TRBD2 (5 bases). This CDR3 region has 16 residues. V lost 0 bases and J 1 base, leaving 13 bases between the germline ends. The germline CDR1 and CDR2 sequences are MGHRA and YSYEKL. This CDR3 reads CASSQDPLPGSYEQYF. Here the CDR3 DNA reads TGCGCCAGCAGCCAAGACCCTCTCCCGGGGTCCTACGAGCAGTACTTC.

This clonotype was observed a handful of times. V usage is TRBV7-8 and J usage is TRBJ1-1; D gene ambiguous. The CDR3 length is 15 residues. Germline V gene data show CDR1 as SGHVS and CDR2 as FQNEAQ. V lost 0 bases, J lost 1 base, and 9 bases lay in between. The CDR3 protein is CASSLALVRNTEAFF. The CDR3 DNA reads as TGTGCCAGCAGCTTAGCGCTCGTGAGGAACACTGAAGCTTTCTTT.

The chain combines TRBV24-1 with TRBJ2-3; D gene uncertain. This CDR3 has 11 residues. Germline lookup yields CDR1 KGHDR and CDR2 SFDVKD. V lost 7 bases, J lost 1 base, and 2 bases lay in between. The CDR3: CATSRTDTQYF. CDR3 DNA sequence: TGTGCCACCAGCCGCACAGATACGCAGTATTTT.

In its sample, this clonotype was seen many times. The CDR3 DNA reads as TGTGCCAGCAGCGCCTCGGTCGGGGTAGACGAGCAGTACTTC. It translates to CASSASVGVDEQYF. This chain links TRBV9 with TRBJ2-7; D is possibly TRBD2 (5 bases). CDR3 length equals 14 residues. V dropped 3 bases and J dropped 5 bases, with 15 bases sitting between them. Germline V gives CDR1 SGDLS, CDR2 YYNGEE.

This clonotype was observed a few times. The chain has TRBV6-1 and TRBJ2-1, with 8 bases fitting TRBD2. The CDR3 totals 15 residues. Germline V CDR1 and CDR2: MNHNS, SASEGT. After removal of 7 bases from V and 0 bases from J, the junction contained 5 bases not matched to a gene. The CDR3 bases are TGTGCCAGCACCTCGACTAGCGTCTCCTACAATGAGCAGTTCTTC. As protein: CASTSTSVSYNEQFF.

This clonotype has more than one count but fewer than ten. The chain links TRBV2 to TRBJ2-7, with 11 bases identical to TRBD2. J lost 2 bases, V lost 6 bases, and 6 bases had no gene match. The germline CDR1 and CDR2 sequences are SNHLY and FYNNEI. This CDR3 is 15 amino acids long. The CDR3 sequence is CASRAGLADTYEQYF. The DNA of the CDR3 is TGTGCCAGCAGGGCGGGACTAGCGGATACCTACGAGCAGTACTTC.

This clonotype was observed at least ten times. The V and J genes are TRBV19 and TRBJ2-1; D remains ambiguous. Looked up from germline, CDR1 is LNHDA and CDR2 is SQIVND (reference sequence). V was shortened by 5 bases and J by 6 bases, with 14 bases between the two germline ends. The CDR3 length is 14 residues. CDR3 loop: CASSPRVAGNEQFF. CDR3 DNA: TGTGCCAGTAGTCCCCGGGTAGCCGGCAATGAGCAGTTCTTC.

J is TRBJ2-1 and V is TRBV9, with TRBD2 matching over 9 bases. CDR3 size: 16 residues. Looked up from germline, CDR1 is SGDLS and CDR2 is YYNGEE. The junction had 10 bases not matched to a gene; V was cut back by 1 base and J by 8 bases. For the CDR3, the DNA is TGTGCCAGCAGCGTACCGGGCGGGGGGGACATGGATGAGCAGTTCTTC. Translation gives CASSVPGGGDMDEQFF.

This clonotype was observed a few times. The chain has TRBV20-1 and TRBJ1-1, with no clear D. The germline CDR1 and CDR2 sequences are DFQATT and SNEGSKA (reference sequence). This CDR3 region has 14 residues. The V end lost 3 bases, the J end lost 1 base, and 12 bases lay between the germline ends. CDR3 coding DNA: TGCAGTGCTAGGGAACGTCGGGCGAACACTGAAGCTTTCTTT. Protein product: CSARERRANTEAFF.

The V gene is TRBV4-1, the J gene TRBJ2-1; D assignment may be TRBD1 or TRBD2 (5 bases each). The V gene lost 2 bases and the J gene lost 7 bases, with 15 bases spanning the gap. The CDR3 runs 15 residues. Germline V lookup: CDR1 MGHRA, CDR2 YSYEKL. The CDR3 reads CASSQQGPKRNEQFF. CDR3 coding DNA: TGCGCCAGCAGCCAACAGGGACCGAAGCGGAATGAGCAGTTCTTC.

This clonotype has a count of ten or more. The chain uses TRBV15 and TRBJ2-2; unclear D gene. V lost 6 bases and J lost 7, with 12 bases in between. CDR1 and CDR2 (germline): LNHNV, YYDKDF (reference sequence). There are 13 residues in the CDR3. CDR3 DNA sequence: TGTGCCACCAGGGATGACTTGGACGGGGAGCTGTTTTTT. It is translated as CATRDDLDGELFF.

This clonotype has just a few counts. This chain joins TRBV20-1 and TRBJ1-1; D perhaps matches TRBD1 (6 bases). The CDR3 runs to 14 residues. The germline gives CDR1 DFQATT, CDR2 SNEGSKA (reference sequence). Trimming removed 5 bases at V and 4 bases at J, with 17 bases between. The CDR3 nucleotides read TGCAGTGCTCAGTTAGGGGGGCGAGGCACTGAAGCTTTCTTT. It is translated as CSAQLGGRGTEAFF.

The CDR3 here is CSAQGQSGVGDEQYF. The CDR3 DNA is TGCAGTGCACAGGGACAAAGCGGGGTGGGCGACGAGCAGTACTTC. This chain joins TRBV20-1 and TRBJ2-7; possible D gene TRBD2, 7 bases. The CDR3 runs to 15 residues. Germline V lookup: CDR1 DFQATT, CDR2 SNEGSKA (reference sequence). With 6 bases removed from V and 5 bases from J, the gap between germline ends came to 23 bases.

This clonotype was observed a handful of times. V gene TRBV28 combines with J gene TRBJ2-1; the match to TRBD2 covers 10 bases. The CDR3 length is 17 residues. The germline V gene has CDR1 MDHEN and CDR2 SYDVKM. Trimming at V came to 5 bases and at J to 7 bases, leaving 14 bases not matched to a gene. CDR3 bases: TGTGCCAGCAGTCCCTTGGTGAAAGCGGGAGGGTTAAATGAGCAGTTCTTC. This encodes CASSPLVKAGGLNEQFF.

This clonotype was seen ten or more times. This chain connects TRBV7-3 to TRBJ2-1; the D gene is possibly TRBD2 (6 bases). CDR1 and CDR2 from the germline V gene are SGHTA and FQGTGA. Trimming cost V 2 bases and J 0 bases, with 14 bases left between them. The CDR3 is 17 residues long. Written as DNA, the CDR3 is TGTGCCAGCAGCTTAGGTCCCGGGACTTCCTCCTACAATGAGCAGTTCTTC. Amino acids: CASSLGPGTSSYNEQFF.

The chain carries TRBV6-5 and TRBJ2-2; a possible D gene is TRBD2 (6 bases). V dropped 2 bases and J dropped 6 bases, with 25 bases sitting between them. Germline lookup yields CDR1 MNHEY and CDR2 SVGAGI. This CDR3 is 19 amino acids long. CDR3 sequence (DNA): TGTGCCAGCAGTTACGGCAGGGTGTCTTCCCGGGGGTTTTCCGGGGAGCTGTTTTTT. Its protein product is CASSYGRVSSRGFSGELFF.

The rearrangement links TRBV10-3 to TRBJ2-7; D remains ambiguous. Germline values: CDR1 ENHRY, CDR2 SYGVKD. The V end lost 4 bases, the J end lost 3 bases, and 22 bases lay between the germline ends. The CDR3 spans 17 residues. DNA of the CDR3: TGTGCCATCAGTGTTCCGCCCCCGGGCCAGGAACTCTACGAGCAGTACTTC. It encodes CAISVPPPGQELYEQYF.

This clonotype was recorded many times. This sequence joins TRBV7-3 and TRBJ2-2; 11 bases align to TRBD2. Trimming cost V 5 bases and J 11 bases; bases outside gene matches: 7. The CDR3 length is 14 residues. Looked up from germline, CDR1 is SGHTA and CDR2 is FQGTGA. CDR3 in DNA: TGTGCCAGCAGCCCGGGACTAGCGGACGCTGAGCTGTTTTTT. It is translated as CASSPGLADAELFF.

This clonotype was counted a few times. This chain uses TRBV20-1 with TRBJ1-1; D gene uncertain. The CDR3 extends over 13 amino acids. The germline V gene encodes CDR1 DFQATT and CDR2 SNEGSKA (reference sequence). Trimming removed 7 bases at V and 0 bases at J, with 12 bases between. For the CDR3, the DNA is TGCAGTGAGACCGGACGGATGAACACTGAAGCTTTCTTT. Its protein is CSETGRMNTEAFF.

This clonotype was counted between two and nine times. The chain combines TRBV5-6 with TRBJ2-5; D not certain. V was shortened by 1 base and J by 5 bases, with 12 bases between the two germline ends. The CDR3 totals 14 residues. Germline CDR1 and CDR2: SGHDT and YYEEEE. The CDR3 bases are TGTGCCAGCAGCTTGTCTAGAAGGGTTGAGACCCAGTACTTC. It translates to CASSLSRRVETQYF.